This T cell receptor (beta chain) was recovered during a study of cytomegalovirus exposure and HLA in healthy donors. Losses at the gene ends were 1 base for V and 4 bases for J; bases not matched to a gene: 5. Germline V gene sequence: CDR1 SQVTM, CDR2 ANQGSEA. CDR3 length: 15 residues. Only in-frame clones appear in the TCRdb table, and some are missing; sequencing was by immunoSEQ multiplex PCR. The repertoire holds 100,000 to 150,000 clones, with nearly 90% as singletons. The sequenced sample consisted of PBMCs. The chain recombines TRBV29-1 with TRBJ2-1, with 9 bases identical to TRBD2. This TCR was sampled from a young woman in good health and CMV-seronegative. Here the CDR3 DNA reads TGCAGCGTTGAAGCGCAGCGGGAGGTTTACAATGAGCAGTTCTTC. Protein: CSVEAQREVYNEQFF.